These 13 T cell receptor beta chains share one sample of origin, sequenced in a study of CXCR3-negative and CXCR3-positive naive CD8 T cells. Whole-study results and caveats: CXCR3-expressing naive cells carried TRB CDR3s more hydrophobic than those of CXCR3-negative naive cells.

Each TRB cDNA library was prepared by 5' RACE (with UMI labels). Reanalyzing the 5' RACE reads, TCRdb keeps one entry per CDR3 protein, without DNA. The table lists about 50,000 distinct CDR3 sequences. No antigens are known for them. The sequenced sample consisted of naive CXCR3+ CD8+ T cells from blood. The subset: CD45RO-CCR7+CD27+CD95- naive CD8+ T cells expressing CXCR3 (TNR3+). The receptors derive from a human donor in good health. Some clones in this sample may be carry-over from other donors' samples.

The chain carries TRBV10-3 and TRBJ2-7; TCRdb proposes TRBD1, but this gene call is untestable without DNA. CDR3 length: 14 residues. The germline V gene has CDR1 ENHRY and CDR2 SYGVKD. This CDR3 is CAISAGTGDYEQYF.

This chain links TRBV6-4 with TRBJ2-1; TCRdb selects TRBD1, and the lack of DNA leaves this call unchecked. CDR1 is MRHNA and CDR2 is SNTAGT in the germline V gene. The CDR3 extends over 13 amino acids. The CDR3 here is CASSAGESNEQFF.

The CDR3 reads CASSQDLSRGPYF. V is TRBV4-3 and J is TRBJ2-7; TCRdb selects TRBD1, and the lack of DNA leaves this call unchecked. Per the germline V gene, CDR1 is LGHNA and CDR2 is YSLEER. The CDR3 totals 13 residues.

CDR3 sequence: CASSQEEGASGELFF. The gene calls are TRBV4-3 and TRBJ2-2; the TRBD1 assignment by TCRdb is unverifiable without DNA. This CDR3 spans 15 amino acids. The germline gives CDR1 LGHNA, CDR2 YSLEER.

This CDR3 is CASSGLPGSDTEAFF. V and J are TRBV27 and TRBJ1-1; TCRdb's D call of TRBD1 is untestable without DNA. From germline, CDR1 is MNHEY and CDR2 SMNVEV (reference sequence). CDR3 length: 15 amino acids.

The chain recombines TRBV12-3 or TRBV12-4 with TRBJ2-2; TCRdb's D call, TRBD2, is unchecked because there is no DNA. The CDR3 spans 16 residues. CDR3 protein: CASRPLGGLNTGELFF.

The chain carries TRBV2 and TRBJ2-6. This CDR3 region has 14 residues. Per the germline V gene, CDR1 is SNHLY and CDR2 is FYNNEI. The CDR3 sequence is CASRRSSGANVLTF.

Here the CDR3 reads CASSVGLAGGNEQFF. The chain carries TRBV9 and TRBJ2-1; TCRdb reports TRBD2, a call that lacks DNA to check it against. This CDR3 has 15 residues. Germline V gene lookup returns CDR1 SGDLS and CDR2 YYNGEE. The full variable domain, in which reference TRBV9 and TRBJ2-1 provide the parts outside the CDR3, is DSGVTQTPKHLITATGQRVTLRCSPRSGDLSVYWYQQSLDQGLQFLIQYYNGEERAKGNILERFSAQQFPDLHSELNLSSLELGDSALYFCASSVGLAGGNEQFFGPGTRLTVL.

The chain is built from TRBV29-1 and TRBJ1-1. Germline V gene lookup returns CDR1 SQVTM and CDR2 ANQGSEA. CDR3 length equals 13 residues. The CDR3 protein is CSVEWGMNTEAFF.

The V gene is TRBV7-9, the J gene TRBJ2-3. This CDR3 region has 15 residues. Germline-derived CDR1 and CDR2 are SEHNR and FQNEAQ (reference sequence). The chain's CDR3 is CASSPLSGRTDTQYF.

This chain uses TRBV4-2 with TRBJ2-7; the D call from TCRdb, TRBD1, cannot be confirmed without DNA. The CDR3 is 15 amino acids. Germline V CDR1 and CDR2: LGHNA, YNFKEQ. This CDR3 reads CASSDNTGLSYEQYF.

V is TRBV6-5 and J is TRBJ2-3; the TCRdb D gene call, TRBD2, has no DNA to confirm it. This CDR3 has 16 amino acids. CDR1 MNHEY and CDR2 SVGAGI come from the germline V gene. The CDR3 protein is CASSLRLETSTDTQYF.

The chain has TRBV12-3 or TRBV12-4 and TRBJ2-7; without DNA, the TCRdb call of TRBD1 cannot be checked. The CDR3 runs to 13 residues. The CDR3 spells CASSLGQPYEQYF.